The 24 T cell receptor beta chains given below trace back to one sample, sequenced in a study of read filtering for tumor transcriptome and immune sequencing. From around 440 ng of RNA, a library with molecular barcoded alpha/delta and beta/gamma adaptors was made. One entry per CDR3 protein, called by TCRdb with MiXCR from the reads. The table lists some 46,000 distinct CDR3 sequences, roughly 20% of them singletons. Material for sequencing was a population of CD138-negative cells sorted from bone marrow. The receptors stem from a donor aged 40 or older with multiple myeloma.

Ten or more counts support this clonotype. The chain carries TRBV7-9 and TRBJ2-2; 10 bases are shared with TRBD1. The CDR3 has 15 residues. After removal of 7 bases from V and 6 bases from J, the junction contained 8 bases not matched to a gene. Germline V lookup: CDR1 SEHNR, CDR2 FQNEAQ (reference sequence). The CDR3, as DNA: TGTGCCAGCAAGATAGGGGACAGGGGCGCCGGGGAGCTGTTTTTT. Amino acids: CASKIGDRGAGELFF.

This clonotype has ten or more counts. The rearrangement uses TRBV5-5 and TRBJ1-2; maybe TRBD1 (6 bases). The CDR3 loop spans 14 amino acids. Germline CDR1 reads SGHKS; CDR2 reads YYEKEE (reference sequence). The V end lost 0 bases, the J end lost 5 bases, and 11 bases lay between the germline ends. The DNA of the CDR3 is TGTGCCAGCAGCTTGGCCGGGACATCGTATGGCTACACCTTC. Translated: CASSLAGTSYGYTF.

Sample share makes this clonotype medium-sized (0.01 to 0.1%). One junction end does not reproduce the germline sequence, and a read error may be involved. The chain has TRBV4-3 and TRBJ2-1, with 9 positions matching TRBD2. Per the germline V gene, CDR1 is LGHNA and CDR2 is YSLEER. There are 16 residues in the CDR3. CDR3 DNA: TGTGCCAGCAGCCCACGCATAGCGGGAGCGGACAATGAGCAGTTCTTC. Translated, it gives CASSPRIAGADNEQFF.

This clonotype was seen a handful of times. A much larger clone differs by one base, so this may be a read error. The chain recombines TRBV2 with TRBJ1-2; TRBD1 is a possible D gene (6 bases). The germline gives CDR1 SNHLY, CDR2 FYNNEI. This CDR3 has 14 amino acids. CDR3 residues: CASSGFRGEKGYAF. CDR3 nucleotides: TGTGCCAGCAGTGGGTTCAGGGGCGAGAAAGGCTACGCCTTC.

This clonotype came up a few times. The genes are TRBV29-1 and TRBJ1-1, with a tentative D call TRBD1 (6 bases). V was cut by 6 bases and J by 4 bases, with 15 bases left in between. The germline V gene has CDR1 SQVTM and CDR2 ANQGSEA. The length of the CDR3 is 13 residues. The CDR3 nucleotides are TGCAGCGTCGCCGAACAGGGTGGCACTGAAGCTTTCTTT. Residues: CSVAEQGGTEAFF.

This clonotype showed up many times. The chain joins TRBV20-1 to TRBJ2-1, with 9 bases fitting TRBD2. V trimming: 4 bases; J trimming: 9 bases; junction bases outside the gene matches: 10. The germline V gene encodes CDR1 DFQATT and CDR2 SNEGSKA (reference sequence). This CDR3 has 14 residues. The CDR3 spells CSATVAGGQSEQFF. The CDR3 DNA reads as TGCAGTGCTACCGTTGCGGGAGGGCAAAGTGAGCAGTTCTTC.

This clonotype was observed many times. V and J are TRBV4-3 and TRBJ2-7; a weak D match, TRBD1 (6 bases). There are 15 residues in the CDR3. Trimming removed 0 bases from V and 2 bases from J, with 11 bases in between. The germline V gene has CDR1 LGHNA and CDR2 YSLEER. Written as DNA, the CDR3 is TGCGCCAGCAGCCAAGATAGAGCAGGGGCCTACGAGCAGTACTTC. Encoded protein: CASSQDRAGAYEQYF.

This clonotype was counted at least ten times. The chain recombines TRBV4-2 with TRBJ2-3; TRBD2 aligns across 7 bases. V was pared by 1 base and J by 0 bases, with 7 bases of the junction left unmatched. Looked up from germline, CDR1 is LGHNA and CDR2 is YNFKEQ. The CDR3 has 17 amino acids. DNA of the CDR3: TGTGCCAGCAGCCAAGTGAAGCTAGCGGCTAGCACAGATACGCAGTATTTT. Translated, it gives CASSQVKLAASTDTQYF.

In its sample, this clonotype was seen many times. This chain links TRBV18 with TRBJ1-1; D might be TRBD1 (5 bases). This CDR3 spans 15 amino acids. Per the germline V gene, CDR1 is KGHSH and CDR2 is LQKENI. With 5 bases removed from V and 0 bases from J, the gap between germline ends came to 13 bases. CDR3 residues: CASSSVQDMNTEAFF. CDR3 nucleotides: TGTGCCAGCTCATCAGTTCAGGACATGAACACTGAAGCTTTCTTT.

In regard to this clonotype: This is likely an artifact of a read error, given a far larger clone one base away. The rearrangement uses TRBV7-8 and TRBJ2-1; D is undetermined. This CDR3 is built from 14 residues. CDR1 is SGHVS and CDR2 is FQNEAQ in the germline V gene. The CDR3 reads CASSSPRLDNGQFF. The CDR3 region has the DNA TGTGCCAGCAGCTCCCCCCGGCTTGACAATGGGCAGTTCTTC.

This clonotype was picked up many times. The V gene is TRBV7-8, the J gene TRBJ2-3; 7 bases are shared with TRBD2. The CDR3 length is 15 residues. Germline V gene sequence: CDR1 SGHVS, CDR2 FQNEAQ. V was pared by 7 bases and J by 2 bases, with 9 bases of the junction left unmatched. CDR3 residues: CASTRLAAYTDTQYF. The DNA for the CDR3 is TGTGCCAGCACTCGGCTAGCGGCTTACACAGATACGCAGTATTTT. The full variable domain, its missing parts supplied by reference TRBV7-8 and TRBJ2-3, is GAGVSQSPRYKVAKRGQDVALRCDPISGHVSLFWYQQALGQGPEFLTYFQNEAQLDKSGLPSDRFFAERPEGSVSTLKIQRTQQEDSAVYLCASTRLAAYTDTQYFGPGTRLTVL.

V is TRBV5-5 and J is TRBJ2-1; 11 bases align to TRBD2. J was trimmed by 3 bases and V by 0 bases; bases with no gene match: 2. The CDR3 is made up of 16 amino acids. The germline V gene encodes CDR1 SGHKS and CDR2 YYEKEE (reference sequence). CDR3 region: CASSLVGLADYNEQFF. DNA of the CDR3: TGTGCCAGCAGCTTGGTGGGACTAGCGGACTACAATGAGCAGTTCTTC.

This clonotype was recorded many times. The chain uses TRBV4-1 and TRBJ2-2; 7 bases align to TRBD1. V was clipped by 4 bases and J by 1 base; unmatched bases: 3. Germline V lookup: CDR1 MGHRA, CDR2 YSYEKL. This CDR3 contains 15 residues. CDR3 in DNA: TGCGCCAGCAGCCGTCGGACAGGGAACACCGGGGAGCTGTTTTTT. It translates to CASSRRTGNTGELFF.

In the case of this clonotype: A much larger clone is a single base away; this may be a read error. The chain links TRBV29-1 to TRBJ2-3; the D gene is possibly TRBD2 (6 bases). The CDR3 is 15 amino acids. Germline CDR1 and CDR2: SQVTM and ANQGSEA. The CDR3 spells CSVALREVGTNTQYF. In DNA, the CDR3 is TGCAGCGTTGCGTTGAGGGAGGTTGGCACAAATACGCAGTATTTT.

This clonotype was picked up many times. The chain has TRBV28 and TRBJ2-2; D not certain. There are 12 residues in the CDR3. Germline CDR1 reads MDHEN; CDR2 reads SYDVKM. V was clipped by 8 bases and J by 0 bases, with 4 bases between them. CDR3 sequence reads: CASGTNTGELFF. In nucleotides, the CDR3 is TGTGCCAGCGGGACGAACACCGGGGAGCTGTTTTTT.

This clonotype was counted only a few times. The CDR3 nucleotides read TGTGCCAGCAGTAATGGTAATCAGCCCCAGCATTTT. Translating it yields CASSNGNQPQHF. This rearrangement joins TRBV27 to TRBJ1-5; D ambiguous. V lost 5 bases and J lost 4, with 6 bases in between. The CDR3 contains 12 residues. Germline V gene data show CDR1 as MNHEY and CDR2 as SMNVEV (reference sequence).

Concerning this clonotype: This may be a read error: a much more frequent sequence differs by one nucleotide. Since the CDR3 does not end with the conserved phenylalanine or tryptophan, this likely comes from a read error. The rearrangement uses TRBV7-9 and TRBJ1-1; D perhaps matches TRBD1 (5 bases). Germline assignment: CDR1 SEHNR and CDR2 FQNEAQ (reference sequence). V gave up 2 bases and J gave up 8 bases, with 15 bases separating them. This CDR3 contains 14 residues. The CDR3 DNA reads as TGTGCCAGCAGCTTAACAGGAGTTACTTCCGAAGCTTTCTCT. This sequence encodes CASSLTGVTSEAFS.

Ten or more counts support this clonotype. Here the CDR3 DNA reads TGTGCCAGCAACTTGGGAGGGTTCTCCTACGAGCAGTACTTC. Its translation is CASNLGGFSYEQYF. J is TRBJ2-7 and V is TRBV12-3 or TRBV12-4; 7 nucleotides line up with TRBD2. The CDR3 sequence is 14 residues long. V trimming: 7 bases; J trimming: 0 bases; junction bases outside the gene matches: 6.

This clonotype was observed many times. CDR3 loop: CASSNSGRYNEQFF. Written as DNA, the CDR3 is TGTGCCAGCAGCAATTCGGGCCGTTACAATGAGCAGTTCTTC. The J gene is TRBJ2-1, the V gene TRBV7-2; D gene unclear. Per the germline V gene, CDR1 is SGHTA and CDR2 is FQGNSA. The CDR3 consists of 14 residues. The V gene lost 5 bases and the J gene lost 4 bases, with 12 bases spanning the gap. Full variable domain (missing parts from reference TRBV7-2 and TRBJ2-1): GAGVSQSPSNKVTEKGKDVELRCDPISGHTALYWYRQSLGQGLEFLIYFQGNSAPDKSGLPSDRFSAERTGGSVSTLTIQRTQQEDSAVYLCASSNSGRYNEQFFGPGTRLTVL.

There are many counts of this clonotype. The V gene is TRBV21-1, the J gene TRBJ1-5; the D call of TRBD1 is as the table states it, not checked on the DNA. TRBV21-1 corresponds to a pseudogene. CDR3 length: 17 amino acids. The CDR3 is CASSLGPIPDVNQPQHF. The DNA for the CDR3 is TGTGCCAGCAGCCTGGGACCTATCCCAGACGTCAATCAGCCCCAGCATTTT.

With regard to this clonotype: A single base is all that separates this from a far larger clone, so a read error is likely. The rearrangement links TRBV11-2 to TRBJ2-1; D unresolved. Germline V gene sequence: CDR1 SGHAT, CDR2 FQNNGV. The CDR3 consists of 12 residues. CDR3 coding DNA: TGTGCCAGCAGATTAGGTTTCGATGGGCAGTTCTTC. It yields the protein CASRLGFDGQFF.

This clonotype was observed a single time. One end of the junction fails to match germline, which may point to a read error. The V call is TRBV19, the J call TRBJ1-5; 7 bases fit TRBD1. Germline values: CDR1 LNHDA, CDR2 SQIVND (reference sequence). The CDR3 is made up of 15 amino acids. CDR3 region: CARSIASGGNQPQHF. The CDR3 DNA reads as TGTGCCAGAAGTATAGCGTCAGGGGGAAATCAGCCCCAGCATTTT.

This clonotype came up many times. The V call is TRBV20-1, the J call TRBJ1-4; perhaps TRBD1 as D (5 bases). The CDR3 runs 15 residues. Germline V gene sequence: CDR1 DFQATT, CDR2 SNEGSKA (reference sequence). Trimming stripped 0 bases from V and 1 base from J, with 9 bases between. The CDR3 region is CSARDLGGTNEKLFF. The CDR3 nucleotides are TGCAGTGCTAGAGATCTTGGGGGAACTAATGAAAAACTGTTTTTT.

The genes are TRBV7-3 and TRBJ1-2, with unresolved D. Germline-derived CDR1 and CDR2 are SGHTA and FQGTGA. V lost 0 bases, J lost 8 bases, and 10 bases lay in between. The CDR3 is 13 amino acids. The CDR3 region is CASSLTGTEGYTF. CDR3 DNA sequence: TGTGCCAGCAGCTTAACGGGAACCGAAGGCTACACCTTC.